This is a list of T cell receptor beta chains from one sample in a study of post-analysis software for immune sequencing data. TCRdb reprocessed the PCR reads with MiXCR, giving one entry per CDR3 protein. The sample yields a few hundred thousand distinct CDR3 sequences, roughly 36% seen once. Sequenced sample: blood. The receptors originated from a girl under 18 with multiple sclerosis. Both conserved end residues are part of each CDR3. The order of the fields is J gene, D gene, V gene, clone size, CDR3 protein, CDR3 DNA. The D gene is left open where the match is weak. Size tells how often a clone was seen (once, few, many) or the class of an expanded clone, and some rows leave it out.

TRBJ2-5 NA TRBV20-1 NA CSASRDTRKETQYF TGCAGTGCTAGCAGGGACACCCGAAAAGAGACCCAGTACTTC
TRBJ1-1 NA TRBV7-9 many CASSLEGGSEAFF TGTGCCAGCAGCTTAGAAGGGGGGTCGGAAGCTTTCTTT
TRBJ2-3 TRBD2 TRBV7-9 few CASSPLAGARDTQYF TGTGCCAGCAGCCCGCTAGCGGGGGCGCGGGATACGCAGTATTTT
TRBJ2-6 NA TRBV12-3/TRBV12-4 NA CASSPRVAERPGANVLTF TGTGCCAGCAGCCCTAGAGTAGCGGAACGACCTGGGGCCAACGTCCTGACTTTC
TRBJ2-5 NA TRBV9 few CASSVGARQETQYF TGTGCCAGCAGCGTGGGGGCCCGCCAAGAGACCCAGTACTTC
TRBJ2-5 NA TRBV2 NA CASSYKVPERYF TGTGCCAGCAGCTATAAGGTCCCCGAGCGGTACTTC
TRBJ2-2 NA TRBV12-3/TRBV12-4 NA CASSPRSGTGELFF TGTGCCAGCAGTCCCCGCAGCGGAACCGGGGAGCTGTTTTTT
TRBJ1-1 NA TRBV3-1 NA CASSQVTENTEAFF TGTGCCAGCAGCCAGGTTACAGAGAACACTGAAGCTTTCTTT
TRBJ2-5 NA TRBV29-1 few CSVARTAKETQYF TGCAGCGTTGCGAGGACAGCTAAAGAGACCCAGTACTTC
TRBJ2-1 TRBD2 TRBV4-1 NA CASSHLTAGSGEQFF TGCGCCAGCAGCCATTTAACAGCGGGGTCTGGGGAGCAGTTCTTC
TRBJ2-1 TRBD1 TRBV6-6 NA CASSYSEGQGYNEQFF TGTGCCAGCAGTTACTCCGAAGGACAGGGATACAATGAGCAGTTCTTC
TRBJ2-1 NA TRBV7-9 NA CASRPAMDNEQFF TGTGCCAGCAGGCCCGCTATGGACAATGAGCAGTTCTTC
TRBJ2-3 NA TRBV10-3 many CAIRGTSTDTQYF TGTGCCATCAGAGGGACAAGCACAGATACGCAGTATTTT
TRBJ1-2 TRBD1 TRBV3-1 NA CASSRRTGGLGYGYTF TGTGCCAGCAGCCGACGGACAGGGGGCCTCGGCTATGGCTACACCTTC
TRBJ2-3 NA TRBV24-1 NA CATSDTSTDTQYF TGTGCCACCAGTGATACTAGCACAGATACGCAGTATTTT
TRBJ2-3 NA TRBV15 NA CATSLPRTGEKLYF TGTGCCACCAGCTTGCCCCGGACCGGTGAAAAACTGTATTTT
TRBJ2-5 NA TRBV5-4 NA CASSLVTAGEQYF TGTGCCAGCAGCTTGGTTACCGCAGGGGAGCAGTACTTC
TRBJ1-6 TRBD1 TRBV7-6 NA CASSFGTEDSPLHF TGTGCCAGCAGCTTCGGGACAGAGGATTCACCCCTCCACTTT
TRBJ2-7 NA TRBV6-5 NA CASSYSRGTPQNEQYF TGTGCCAGCAGTTACTCCCGCGGGACTCCTCAAAATGAGCAGTACTTC
TRBJ2-7 NA TRBV27 once CASKGRGDTYEQYF TGTGCCAGCAAGGGACGGGGTGACACATACGAGCAGTACTTC
TRBJ2-7 NA TRBV29-1 many CSVVYEQYF TGCAGCGTTGTCTACGAGCAGTACTTC
TRBJ2-3 NA TRBV12-3/TRBV12-4 NA CASSFQPSRPQYF TGTGCCAGCAGTTTCCAGCCATCCCGGCCGCAGTATTTT
TRBJ2-5 NA TRBV12-3/TRBV12-4 NA CASSFSGMGETQYF TGTGCCAGCAGTTTCTCAGGGATGGGGGAGACCCAGTACTTC
TRBJ2-3 NA TRBV7-9 NA CASSSGRILDTQYF TGTGCCAGCAGCTCGGGACGGATTTTAGATACGCAGTATTTT
TRBJ1-1 NA TRBV3-1 NA CASSCRDERNTEAFF TGTGCCAGCAGCTGCCGGGACGAAAGGAACACTGAAGCTTTCTTT
TRBJ1-2 NA TRBV6-5 few CASSYPQIRGKGLYGYTF TGTGCCAGCAGTTACCCCCAAATCAGGGGAAAAGGGCTATACGGCTACACCTTC
TRBJ2-7 NA TRBV4-3 NA CASSQDWVGSDEQYF TGCGCCAGCAGCCAAGATTGGGTAGGATCGGACGAGCAGTACTTC
TRBJ1-1 NA TRBV3-1 NA CASSPIAEAFF TGTGCCAGCAGCCCCATAGCTGAAGCTTTCTTT
TRBJ1-1 NA TRBV6-4 NA CAHTEAFF TGTGCCCACACTGAAGCTTTCTTT
TRBJ2-3 NA TRBV20-1 NA CSASSSSGDTQYF TGCAGTGCTAGTTCCTCCTCGGGAGATACGCAGTATTTT
TRBJ2-6 TRBD1 TRBV5-1 few CASSNRGSPGANVLTF TGCGCCAGCTCCAACAGGGGGAGTCCCGGGGCCAACGTCCTGACTTTC
TRBJ2-5 TRBD2 TRBV5-1 few CASSFNPGGETQYF TGCGCCAGCAGCTTTAACCCGGGGGGGGAGACCCAGTACTTC